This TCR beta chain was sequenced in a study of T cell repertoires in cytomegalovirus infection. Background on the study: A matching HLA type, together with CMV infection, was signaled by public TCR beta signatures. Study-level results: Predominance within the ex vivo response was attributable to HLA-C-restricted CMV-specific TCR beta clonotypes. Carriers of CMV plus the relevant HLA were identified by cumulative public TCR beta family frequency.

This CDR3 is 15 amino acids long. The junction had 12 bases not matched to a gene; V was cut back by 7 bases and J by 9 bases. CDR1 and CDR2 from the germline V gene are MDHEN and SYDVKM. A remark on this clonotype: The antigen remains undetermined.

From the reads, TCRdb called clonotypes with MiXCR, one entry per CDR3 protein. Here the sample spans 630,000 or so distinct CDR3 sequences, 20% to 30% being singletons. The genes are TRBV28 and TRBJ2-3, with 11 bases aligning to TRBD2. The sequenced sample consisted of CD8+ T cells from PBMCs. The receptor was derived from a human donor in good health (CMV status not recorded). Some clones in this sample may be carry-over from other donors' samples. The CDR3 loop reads CASTVAGGPSQTQYF. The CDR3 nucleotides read TGTGCCAGCACCGTAGCGGGGGGGCCATCGCAAACGCAGTATTTT. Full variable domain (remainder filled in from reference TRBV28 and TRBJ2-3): DVKVTQSSRYLVKRTGEKVFLECVQDMDHENMFWYRQDPGLGLRLIYFSYDVKMKEKGDIPEGYSVSREKKERFSLILESASTNQTSMYLCASTVAGGPSQTQYFGPGTRLTVL.